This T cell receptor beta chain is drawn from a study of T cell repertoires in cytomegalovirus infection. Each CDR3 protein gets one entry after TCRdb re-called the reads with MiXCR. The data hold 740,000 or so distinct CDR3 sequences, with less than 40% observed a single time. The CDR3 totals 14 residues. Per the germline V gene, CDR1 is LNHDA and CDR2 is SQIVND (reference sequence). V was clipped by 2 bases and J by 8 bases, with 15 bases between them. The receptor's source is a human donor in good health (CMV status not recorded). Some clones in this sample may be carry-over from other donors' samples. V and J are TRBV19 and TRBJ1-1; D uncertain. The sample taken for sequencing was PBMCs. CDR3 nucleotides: TGTGCCAGTAGTATACCCTTCGGAGGTGGCGAAGCTTTCTTT. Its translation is CASSIPFGGGEAFF.